This T cell receptor (beta chain) is drawn from a study of patients and donors after allogeneic stem cell transplantation. Germline CDR1 is DFQATT and CDR2 is SNEGSKA (reference sequence). The CDR3 contains 11 residues. V lost 2 bases, J lost 3 bases, and 5 bases lay in between. TCRdb itself ran the RT-PCR reads through MiXCR, one entry per CDR3 protein. The sample records about 410,000 distinct CDR3 sequences, roughly 17% being singletons. This TCR was recovered from a human donor who was either an allogeneic HSCT recipient or a stem cell or donor lymphocyte infusion donor (not recorded which). It is not recorded whose cells these are; they may come from a transplant donor. Sequenced material: blood, either unsorted or a sorted T cell fraction (not recorded which). V is TRBV20-1 and J is TRBJ2-7; D not resolved. CDR3 amino acids: CSARPGYEQYF. Written as DNA, the CDR3 is TGCAGTGCTAGACCGGGCTACGAGCAGTACTTC.